The 20 T cell receptor beta chains given below trace back to one sample, sequenced in a study of graft-versus-host responses after intestinal transplantation. Generated by immunoSEQ multiplex PCR, the TCRdb table keeps only in-frame clones and is missing some. The sample lists some 85,000 clones; around 93% were seen once. The antigens of these receptors remain unknown. This material consisted of unstimulated CD8+ T cells sorted from spleen or lymph node cells, taken before transplant. These receptors were collected from a human donor who was the organ donor for an intestinal transplant.

The rearrangement links TRBV7-9 to TRBJ1-2; 8 bases align to TRBD1. The CDR3 covers 14 residues. V was clipped by 5 bases and J by 4 bases; unmatched bases: 6. From germline, CDR1 is SEHNR and CDR2 FQNEAQ (reference sequence). The CDR3 DNA follows: TGTGCCAGCAGCGCAACAGGGGGGAGCTATGGCTACACCTTC. This encodes CASSATGGSYGYTF.

The rearrangement joins TRBV19 to TRBJ1-5, with 7 bases that match TRBD1. Trimming at V came to 11 bases and at J to 2 bases, leaving 9 bases not matched to a gene. The CDR3 length is 14 residues. Germline CDR1 is LNHDA and CDR2 is SQIVND (reference sequence). The CDR3 sequence: CAAEGAWGNQPQHF. CDR3 in DNA: TGTGCCGCAGAGGGGGCGTGGGGCAATCAGCCCCAGCATTTT.

The chain employs TRBV2 and TRBJ1-1; D unclear. V lost 5 bases and J 5 bases, leaving 9 bases between the germline ends. The CDR3 length is 12 residues. Per germline, CDR1 SNHLY and CDR2 FYNNEI. This chain's CDR3 is CASSLRGTEAFF. Here the CDR3 DNA reads TGTGCCAGCAGTCTCCGGGGAACTGAAGCTTTCTTT.

The chain uses TRBV7-6 and TRBJ2-5; 11 nucleotides agree with TRBD1. There are 16 residues in the CDR3. Germline V lookup: CDR1 SGHVS, CDR2 FNYEAQ. V shed 0 bases and J 2 bases; nucleotides not matched to a gene: 2. As DNA, the CDR3 is TGTGCCAGCAGCTTAGCGGGGACAGGGGGGCAAGAGACCCAGTACTTC. Its protein is CASSLAGTGGQETQYF.

The V gene is TRBV4-3, the J gene TRBJ1-3, with TRBD1 as a possible D gene (6 bases). Germline V CDR1 and CDR2: LGHNA, YSLEER. Trimming shortened V by 4 bases and J by 4 bases, and 8 bases separated the two germline ends. The CDR3 consists of 13 residues. The CDR3 DNA reads TGCGCCAGCAGCCCCACAGGGGGAAACACCATATATTTT. Translation gives CASSPTGGNTIYF.

V usage is TRBV5-4 and J usage is TRBJ1-1; 7 nucleotides agree with TRBD1. V gave up 1 base and J gave up 0 bases; unmatched junction bases: 6. The CDR3 totals 16 residues. Germline CDR1 is SGHNT and CDR2 is YYREEE (reference sequence). The CDR3 loop is CASSLFSGGMNTEAFF. As DNA, the CDR3 is TGTGCCAGCAGCTTGTTTTCAGGGGGGATGAACACTGAAGCTTTCTTT.

V is TRBV29-1 and J is TRBJ2-7; 9 bases are shared with TRBD1. After removal of 6 bases from V and 0 bases from J, the junction contained 3 bases not matched to a gene. Germline-derived CDR1 and CDR2 are SQVTM and ANQGSEA. The CDR3 has 13 amino acids. CDR3 sequence (DNA): TGCAGCGTAAGGGACAGGGTCTCCTACGAGCAGTACTTC. Protein product: CSVRDRVSYEQYF.

The gene calls are TRBV30 and TRBJ1-1; possibly TRBD1 for D (5 bases). The V and J ends lost 2 bases and 11 bases respectively, with 15 bases between them. Germline CDR1 and CDR2: GTSNPN and SVGIG (reference sequence). The CDR3 length is 12 residues. The DNA for the CDR3 is TGTGCCTGGAGTCCCGGGCGGGGGGAGGCTTTCTTT. Translating it yields CAWSPGRGEAFF.

V usage is TRBV19 and J usage is TRBJ2-7; 7 bases line up with TRBD2. V was pared by 3 bases and J by 2 bases, with 4 bases of the junction left unmatched. CDR1 and CDR2 from the germline V gene are LNHDA and SQIVND (reference sequence). CDR3 length: 14 residues. The chain's CDR3 is CASSMAGVTYEQYF. DNA for the CDR3: TGTGCCAGTAGTATGGCGGGGGTGACCTACGAGCAGTACTTC.

The CDR3 loop is CASSLGNKNTEAFF. The CDR3 bases are TGTGCCAGCAGCTTAGGTAACAAGAACACTGAAGCTTTCTTT. This sequence joins TRBV11-2 and TRBJ1-1; D uncertain. This CDR3 comprises 14 residues. Looked up from germline, CDR1 is SGHAT and CDR2 is FQNNGV. V lost 1 base to trimming and J lost 1 base, with 7 bases between them.

In the case of this clone: Other nucleotide sequences in the sample specify the same CDR3. The chain joins TRBV4-3 to TRBJ2-7; 10 bases line up with TRBD1. Unmatched junction bases numbered 6, after V lost 3 bases and J lost 4 bases. There are 15 residues in the CDR3. Germline lookup yields CDR1 LGHNA and CDR2 YSLEER. DNA of the CDR3: TGCGCCAGCAGCCAGTCCGGGACAGGGGTTTACGAGCAGTACTTC. Translated, it gives CASSQSGTGVYEQYF.

The V call is TRBV2, the J call TRBJ2-5; possibly TRBD1 for D (6 bases). Germline values: CDR1 SNHLY, CDR2 FYNNEI. The CDR3 is made up of 11 amino acids. Trimming removed 11 bases from V and 5 bases from J, with 12 bases in between. The CDR3 region has the DNA TGTGCCGTACAGGGCAGGGAGACCCAGTACTTC. Translation gives CAVQGRETQYF.

The count of this clone is one. The chain couples TRBV7-2 to TRBJ1-1; possible D gene TRBD1, 5 bases. The CDR3 sequence is 14 residues long. Germline-derived CDR1 and CDR2 are SGHTA and FQGNSA. Deletions cut 2 bases from V and 3 bases from J, with 10 bases between. This chain's CDR3 is CASSLQQAYTEAFF. The CDR3 region has the DNA TGTGCCAGCAGCTTACAACAGGCCTACACTGAAGCTTTCTTT. The whole variable domain, remainder taken from reference TRBV7-2 and TRBJ1-1, is GAGVSQSPSNKVTEKGKDVELRCDPISGHTALYWYRQSLGQGLEFLIYFQGNSAPDKSGLPSDRFSAERTGGSVSTLTIQRTQQEDSAVYLCASSLQQAYTEAFFGQGTRLTVV.

This clone was counted a few times. The chain is built from TRBV2 and TRBJ1-1; D is uncertain. The V end lost 7 bases, the J end lost 10 bases, and 10 bases lay between the germline ends. The germline CDR1 and CDR2 sequences are SNHLY and FYNNEI. The CDR3 is 10 amino acids. CDR3 nucleotide sequence: TGTGCCAGCATCCGACGGGGAGCTTTCTTT. Amino acids: CASIRRGAFF.

Concerning this clone itself: Other DNA variants within this sample encode the same CDR3. This rearrangement joins TRBV11-2 to TRBJ1-1; 8 bases align to TRBD1. This CDR3 region has 14 residues. The V segment lost 5 bases and the J segment 1 base; nucleotides outside the gene matches: 3. Germline V gene sequence: CDR1 SGHAT, CDR2 FQNNGV. This CDR3 reads CASSLGQGNTEAFF. The CDR3 DNA reads TGTGCCAGCAGCCTCGGACAGGGGAACACTGAAGCTTTCTTT.

The rearrangement uses TRBV19 and TRBJ2-7; D is ambiguous. Trimming removed 6 bases from V and 3 bases from J, with 6 bases in between. The length of the CDR3 is 11 residues. Germline CDR1 is LNHDA and CDR2 is SQIVND (reference sequence). Here the CDR3 DNA reads TGTGCCAGTAGGTCAAACTACGAGCAGTACTTC. Translation gives CASRSNYEQYF.

This clone was picked up one time. The chain is built from TRBV29-1 and TRBJ1-3, with D tentatively TRBD1 (5 bases). The CDR3 extends over 13 amino acids. V was shortened by 4 bases and J by 2 bases, with 9 bases between the two germline ends. Per the germline V gene, CDR1 is SQVTM and CDR2 is ANQGSEA. Written as DNA, the CDR3 is TGCAGCGTTGTGGGGCAAACTGGAAACACCATATATTTT. Protein sequence: CSVVGQTGNTIYF.

The chain carries TRBV11-2 and TRBJ2-7; TRBD2 matches at 11 bases. This CDR3 comprises 14 residues. V shed 3 bases, J shed 4 bases, and the junction held 2 bases outside the gene matches. Germline lookup yields CDR1 SGHAT and CDR2 FQNNGV. CDR3 protein: CASSFGTSGYEQYF. CDR3 sequence (DNA): TGTGCCAGCAGCTTTGGGACTAGCGGTTACGAGCAGTACTTC.

This rearrangement joins TRBV7-8 to TRBJ2-2, with 9 bases matching TRBD1. CDR1 is SGHVS and CDR2 is FQNEAQ in the germline V gene. The V and J ends lost 4 bases and 7 bases, in that order; junction bases with no gene match: 4. The CDR3 spans 14 residues. CDR3: CASSSTGGIGELFF. DNA of the CDR3: TGTGCCAGCAGCTCAACAGGGGGCATCGGGGAGCTGTTTTTT.

The chain has TRBV28 and TRBJ1-1, with D uncertain. Germline V gene lookup returns CDR1 MDHEN and CDR2 SYDVKM. Trimming removed 1 base from V and 0 bases from J, with 3 bases in between. There are 13 residues in the CDR3. CDR3 sequence (DNA): TGTGCCAGCAGTTTATTCATGAACACTGAAGCTTTCTTT. Residues: CASSLFMNTEAFF.